This TCR beta chain was identified in a study of read filtering for tumor transcriptome and immune sequencing. In this sample, this clonotype turned up many times. Its antigen is currently unknown. Trimming left V 3 bases short and J 7 bases short, with 21 bases between. The CDR3 sequence is 17 residues long. Per the germline V gene, CDR1 is MNHNS and CDR2 is SASEGT. Every patient had bone marrow sampled while the disease was active. Study-level results: IR-seq and RNA-seq agreed better without single-read clonotypes. Roughly 80% of IR-seq clonotypes had one read, totaling around 3.3% of reads; RNA-seq: approximately 75% and 45%.

This library used about 400 ng RNA and molecular barcoded adaptors spanning alpha/delta and beta/gamma chains. TCRdb re-derived calls from the reads in MiXCR, one entry per CDR3 protein. The top ten hold under 9% of the sample, which has some 130,000 distinct CDR3 sequences, less than 15% seen once. This chain links TRBV6-1 with TRBJ1-4, with D perhaps matching TRBD1 (5 bases). The sample comprised a population of CD138-negative cells sorted from bone marrow. This TCR was sampled from a donor at least 40 years old with multiple myeloma. The CDR3 coding sequence is TGTGCCAGCAGTGAGACGCATTTCAGACAGCTGGGTGAAAAACTGTTTTTT. Translated, it gives CASSETHFRQLGEKLFF.